The present T cell receptor beta chain was sequenced within a study of blood T cell repertoires in COVID-19. On the study more broadly: Sites in the United States, Italy and Spain provided acute and convalescent COVID-19 samples. PBMCs, B-cell-depleted T cells, or T cells were the source of the cDNA or gDNA that made up the material.

As handled by the study authors: Nucleated cell counts were estimated from reference gene primer amplification. Libraries were prepared by immunoSEQ multiplex PCR; TCRdb keeps only in-frame clonotypes and omits some of them. From that table come the V and J calls and clone size; the DNA was used to work out D and trimming. The table has roughly 92,000 clones, approximately 90% seen once. The germline gives CDR1 SNHLY, CDR2 FYNNEI. V was clipped by 10 bases and J by 0 bases, with 13 bases between them. CDR3 length equals 14 residues. Sequenced: peripheral blood. The sequence was obtained from a man aged 50-60 years with acute or convalescent COVID-19. V is TRBV2 and J is TRBJ1-3; D may be TRBD1 (5 bases). The CDR3 region has the DNA TGTGCCATAGCAGGGTACCCCTCTGGAAACACCATATATTTT. It encodes CAIAGYPSGNTIYF.